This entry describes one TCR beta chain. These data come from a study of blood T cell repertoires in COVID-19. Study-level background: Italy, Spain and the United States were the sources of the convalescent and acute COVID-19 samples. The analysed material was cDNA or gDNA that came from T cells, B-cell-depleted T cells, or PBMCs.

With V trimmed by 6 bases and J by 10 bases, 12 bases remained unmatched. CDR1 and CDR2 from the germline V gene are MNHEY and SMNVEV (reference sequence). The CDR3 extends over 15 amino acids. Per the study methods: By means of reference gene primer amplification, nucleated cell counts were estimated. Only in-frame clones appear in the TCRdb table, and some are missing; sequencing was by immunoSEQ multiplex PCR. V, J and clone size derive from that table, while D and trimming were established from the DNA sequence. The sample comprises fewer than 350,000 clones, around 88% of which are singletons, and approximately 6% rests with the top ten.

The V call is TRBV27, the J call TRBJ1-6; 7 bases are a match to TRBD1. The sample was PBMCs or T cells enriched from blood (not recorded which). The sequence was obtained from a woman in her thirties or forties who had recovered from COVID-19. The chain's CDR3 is CASRRGQRLGSPLHF. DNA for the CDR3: TGTGCCAGCAGGAGGGGGCAGAGACTTGGGTCACCCCTCCACTTT.